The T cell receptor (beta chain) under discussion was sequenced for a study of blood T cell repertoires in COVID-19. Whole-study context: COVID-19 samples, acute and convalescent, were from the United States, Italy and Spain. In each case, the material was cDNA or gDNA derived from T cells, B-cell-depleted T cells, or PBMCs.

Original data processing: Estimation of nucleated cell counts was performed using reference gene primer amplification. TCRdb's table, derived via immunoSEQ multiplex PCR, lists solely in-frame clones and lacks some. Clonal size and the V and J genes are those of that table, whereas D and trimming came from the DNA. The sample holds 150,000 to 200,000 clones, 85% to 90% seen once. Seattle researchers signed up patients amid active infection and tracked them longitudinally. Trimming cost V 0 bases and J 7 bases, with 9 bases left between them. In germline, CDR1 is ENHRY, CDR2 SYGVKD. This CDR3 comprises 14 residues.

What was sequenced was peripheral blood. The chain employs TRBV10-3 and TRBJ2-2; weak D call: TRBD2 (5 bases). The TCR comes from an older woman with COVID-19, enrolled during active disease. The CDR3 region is CAISESTGVGELFF. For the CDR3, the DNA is TGTGCCATCAGTGAGTCAACCGGGGTCGGGGAGCTGTTTTTT.